The rows below give T cell receptor beta chains drawn from one sample of a study of blood T cell repertoires in COVID-19. The assay was immunoSEQ multiplex PCR, and TCRdb's table has in-frame clones only and misses some. The sample carries about 140,000 clones, 85% to 90% recorded once. Specimen: peripheral blood. These receptor sequences come from a woman in her sixties or seventies with active COVID-19. Both conserved end residues are part of each CDR3. Fields, in order: D gene, clone size, J gene, V gene, CDR3 DNA, CDR3 protein. The D gene is left open where the match is weak. The size of a clone is reported for some rows only, either as once, few or many, or as a class for expanded clones.

d_gene: TRBD1; abundance: .; j_gene: TRBJ1-1; v_gene: TRBV19; CDR3nt: TGTGCCAGTAGGGTTGGGGCAGGGGGCGTCCCGATGAACACTGAAGCTTTCTTT; CDR3aa: CASRVGAGGVPMNTEAFF
d_gene: .; abundance: .; j_gene: TRBJ2-7; v_gene: TRBV6-2/TRBV6-3; CDR3nt: TGTGCCAGCAGTATGGGAGGGGGGCACCTAGCACTCTACGAGCAGTACTTC; CDR3aa: CASSMGGGHLALYEQYF
d_gene: TRBD2; abundance: .; j_gene: TRBJ2-1; v_gene: TRBV29-1; CDR3nt: TGCAGCGTTTCTGCGGGACTAGCGGGAGTTGAGCAGTTCTTC; CDR3aa: CSVSAGLAGVEQFF
d_gene: TRBD1; abundance: once; j_gene: TRBJ2-7; v_gene: TRBV28; CDR3nt: TGTGCCAGCAGTAGTCCCAGTACAGGGGGATCCTACGAGCAGTACTTC; CDR3aa: CASSSPSTGGSYEQYF
d_gene: .; abundance: once; j_gene: TRBJ2-5; v_gene: TRBV28; CDR3nt: TGTGCCAGCAGTAACGTCCAGGGGGAGACCCAGTACTTC; CDR3aa: CASSNVQGETQYF
d_gene: .; abundance: once; j_gene: TRBJ1-3; v_gene: TRBV7-6; CDR3nt: TGTGCCAGCAGCTCCAAGGCCGGGTTCTCTGGAAACACCATATATTTT; CDR3aa: CASSSKAGFSGNTIYF
d_gene: .; abundance: .; j_gene: TRBJ2-7; v_gene: TRBV28; CDR3nt: TGTGCCAGCAGTTTAGGGGCTATCGTAAACGAGCAGTACTTC; CDR3aa: CASSLGAIVNEQYF
d_gene: TRBD2; abundance: .; j_gene: TRBJ2-7; v_gene: TRBV28; CDR3nt: TGTGCCAGCAGTTTTGACGGGAGGGCCTCCTACGAGCAGTACTTC; CDR3aa: CASSFDGRASYEQYF
d_gene: TRBD1; abundance: .; j_gene: TRBJ2-4; v_gene: TRBV19; CDR3nt: TGTGCCAGTAGTACCCCAATAAGGGGGCCGGCCAAAAACATTCAGTACTTC; CDR3aa: CASSTPIRGPAKNIQYF
d_gene: .; abundance: .; j_gene: TRBJ1-5; v_gene: TRBV10-3; CDR3nt: TGTGCCATCAGTGAGTCAGGGGGCAATCAGCCCCAGCATTTT; CDR3aa: CAISESGGNQPQHF
d_gene: .; abundance: .; j_gene: TRBJ2-5; v_gene: TRBV29-1; CDR3nt: TGCAGCGCTACCCGGGTCCTCCGGGAGACCCAGTACTTC; CDR3aa: CSATRVLRETQYF
d_gene: .; abundance: once; j_gene: TRBJ2-7; v_gene: TRBV19; CDR3nt: TGTGCCAGTAGTATAAACCCAGGTTGGTACGAGCAGTACTTC; CDR3aa: CASSINPGWYEQYF
d_gene: TRBD2; abundance: .; j_gene: TRBJ2-1; v_gene: TRBV9; CDR3nt: TGTGCCAGCAGCGTAACCCTGACTAGCGGGAGTGGGACCTCCTACAATGAGCAGTTCTTC; CDR3aa: CASSVTLTSGSGTSYNEQFF
d_gene: .; abundance: .; j_gene: TRBJ2-2; v_gene: TRBV27; CDR3nt: TGTGCCAGCAGTTTAGGGCGGGGCAACACCGGGGAGCTGTTTTTT; CDR3aa: CASSLGRGNTGELFF
d_gene: .; abundance: .; j_gene: TRBJ2-3; v_gene: TRBV5-1; CDR3nt: TGCGCCAGCAGCTTGGCCCCGACAGGCCAGACCACAGATACGCAGTATTTT; CDR3aa: CASSLAPTGQTTDTQYF
d_gene: .; abundance: once; j_gene: TRBJ2-1; v_gene: TRBV5-4; CDR3nt: TGTGCCAGCAGCTTTCCTCTAGCGCCGCGCTCCTACAATGAGCAGTTCTTC; CDR3aa: CASSFPLAPRSYNEQFF
d_gene: TRBD1; abundance: .; j_gene: TRBJ1-1; v_gene: TRBV6-5; CDR3nt: TGTGCCAGCAGTTACTCGTGGACAGGCAACACTGAAGCTTTCTTT; CDR3aa: CASSYSWTGNTEAFF
d_gene: TRBD1; abundance: .; j_gene: TRBJ2-3; v_gene: TRBV6-1; CDR3nt: TGTGCCAGCAGTGAGGACAGGGCAGATACGCAGTATTTT; CDR3aa: CASSEDRADTQYF
d_gene: TRBD1; abundance: .; j_gene: TRBJ1-2; v_gene: TRBV5-1; CDR3nt: TGCGCCAGCAGACAGGACAGGGGGAAGGTCTACACCTTC; CDR3aa: CASRQDRGKVYTF
d_gene: .; abundance: .; j_gene: TRBJ1-1; v_gene: TRBV2; CDR3nt: TGTGCCATCCAGGGTTTAGGCAACACTGAAGCTTTCTTT; CDR3aa: CAIQGLGNTEAFF
d_gene: .; abundance: .; j_gene: TRBJ2-7; v_gene: TRBV19; CDR3nt: TGTGCCAGTAGTATGCGGGGAAACTACGAGCAGTACTTC; CDR3aa: CASSMRGNYEQYF
d_gene: TRBD1; abundance: .; j_gene: TRBJ2-2; v_gene: TRBV5-1; CDR3nt: TGCGCCAGCAGCCGGACAGGGAGGACCGGGGAGCTGTTTTTT; CDR3aa: CASSRTGRTGELFF
d_gene: .; abundance: .; j_gene: TRBJ2-7; v_gene: TRBV10-3; CDR3nt: TGTGCCATCAGTGATACTGGCAGGGGATACGAGCAGTACTTC; CDR3aa: CAISDTGRGYEQYF
d_gene: TRBD1; abundance: .; j_gene: TRBJ2-1; v_gene: TRBV10-1; CDR3nt: TGCGCCAGCAGTATTGACAGGGCATACAATGAGCAGTTCTTC; CDR3aa: CASSIDRAYNEQFF
d_gene: TRBD1; abundance: .; j_gene: TRBJ2-2; v_gene: TRBV11-3; CDR3nt: TGTGCCAGCAGCAGACAGGGGACCGGGGAGCTGTTTTTT; CDR3aa: CASSRQGTGELFF
d_gene: TRBD2; abundance: .; j_gene: TRBJ2-3; v_gene: TRBV3-1/TRBV3-2; CDR3nt: TGTGCCAGCAGCCAAGCTGGGACTAGCGGGAGGGCTAGGTCAGATACGCAGTATTTT; CDR3aa: CASSQAGTSGRARSDTQYF
d_gene: TRBD1; abundance: .; j_gene: TRBJ2-3; v_gene: TRBV5-8; CDR3nt: TGTGCCAGCAGCTTGGGGACAGGGGGCCACGGGGATACGCAGTATTTT; CDR3aa: CASSLGTGGHGDTQYF
d_gene: .; abundance: .; j_gene: TRBJ1-5; v_gene: TRBV28; CDR3nt: TGTGCCAGCAGCCCCGTCGGGGGCAATCAGCCCCAGCATTTT; CDR3aa: CASSPVGGNQPQHF
d_gene: TRBD2; abundance: .; j_gene: TRBJ2-7; v_gene: TRBV27; CDR3nt: TGTGCCAGCAGTTTACACCACCGGGGGGGGTCCACCTACGAGCAGTACTTC; CDR3aa: CASSLHHRGGSTYEQYF
d_gene: .; abundance: .; j_gene: TRBJ1-2; v_gene: TRBV5-4; CDR3nt: TGTGCCAGCAGCCAAGAAAGGCGGGAGCAGGGCTACACCTTC; CDR3aa: CASSQERREQGYTF
d_gene: TRBD1; abundance: .; j_gene: TRBJ1-3; v_gene: TRBV5-1; CDR3nt: TGCGCCAGCAGTACAGCATCCGGGACAGGGGCATCTGGAAACACCATATATTTT; CDR3aa: CASSTASGTGASGNTIYF
d_gene: .; abundance: .; j_gene: TRBJ2-7; v_gene: TRBV2; CDR3nt: TGTGCCAGCAGTCTCCGGGACATTTACTACGAGCAGTACTTC; CDR3aa: CASSLRDIYYEQYF
d_gene: TRBD2; abundance: .; j_gene: TRBJ2-7; v_gene: TRBV6-6; CDR3nt: TGTGCCAGCCTACGGGAGGTCGGTAACGAGCAGTACTTC; CDR3aa: CASLREVGNEQYF